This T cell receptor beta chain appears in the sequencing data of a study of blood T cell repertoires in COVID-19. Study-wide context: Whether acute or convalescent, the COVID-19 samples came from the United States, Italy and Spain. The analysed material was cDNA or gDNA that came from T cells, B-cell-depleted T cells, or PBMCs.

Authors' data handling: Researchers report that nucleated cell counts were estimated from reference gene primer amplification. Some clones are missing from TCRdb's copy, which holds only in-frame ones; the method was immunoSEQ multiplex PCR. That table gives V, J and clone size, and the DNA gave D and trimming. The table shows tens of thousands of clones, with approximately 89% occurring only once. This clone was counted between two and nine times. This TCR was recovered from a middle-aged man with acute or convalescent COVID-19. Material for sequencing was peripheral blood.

CDR3 residues: CVRSLGRETQYF. The DNA of the CDR3 is TGTGTCAGAAGCTTAGGGAGGGAGACCCAGTACTTC. The gene calls are TRBV7-5 and TRBJ2-5; the table gives TRBD2 as D, unverified against the DNA. TRBV7-5 corresponds to a pseudogene. The CDR3 is made up of 12 amino acids.